This is a list of T cell receptor beta chains from one sample in a study of CD8 T cells in Susac syndrome. TCRdb analysed the immunoSEQ multiplex PCR reads with MiXCR anew, one entry per CDR3 protein. The repertoire consists of 95,000 to 150,000 distinct CDR3 sequences, with over 85% occurring once and the leading ten covering roughly 0.3%. The sample consisted of CD8+ T cells from PBMCs. These receptors were taken from a human donor with multiple sclerosis. The CDR3 runs from the conserved cysteine through the conserved F or W. The D gene is left open where the match is weak. Expanded clones are given a class, and other clones once, few, many or no size at all.

D,size,J,V,CDR3
.,.,TRBJ1-1,TRBV19,CASSDGAFISPMNTEAFF
TRBD2,.,TRBJ2-3,TRBV5-1,CASSFILGLAGTTDTQYF
.,.,TRBJ1-5,TRBV5-8,CASSLSLERYYLQPQHF
.,.,TRBJ2-7,TRBV9,CASSVATGSREQYF
.,.,TRBJ1-6,TRBV9,CASSVKGGSNSPLHF
.,.,TRBJ2-7,TRBV11-2,CASSPKGHSSYEQYF
TRBD1,.,TRBJ1-2,TRBV7-9,CASSSTGERGYTF
TRBD1,.,TRBJ1-1,TRBV10-1,CASSPRTGAAFF
.,.,TRBJ2-5,TRBV12-5,CASGMGVETQYF
.,.,TRBJ1-2,TRBV24-1,CATSDLSATHGYTF
.,few,TRBJ2-7,TRBV5-5,CASSLVGGYYEQYF
.,.,TRBJ2-1,TRBV9,CASSVVSKGRYNEQFF
.,.,TRBJ2-3,TRBV15,CATSRDGVGHTDTQYF
.,.,TRBJ2-1,TRBV19,CASSDSTYNEQFF
TRBD1,once,TRBJ2-6,TRBV10-3,CAIMTGVNSGANVLTF
.,.,TRBJ1-1,TRBV5-6,CASIGDTEAFF
.,.,TRBJ2-2,TRBV20-1,CSASGTNTGELFF
.,.,TRBJ2-1,TRBV2,CASSAFRANEQFF
.,.,TRBJ1-2,TRBV27,CASSLSIAGQGDGYTF
.,.,TRBJ2-3,TRBV13,CASSDQADTQYF
.,once,TRBJ1-2,TRBV29-1,CSVVVTNTYGYTF
TRBD1,.,TRBJ1-1,TRBV29-1,CSVLDRGGAFF
.,.,TRBJ2-3,TRBV7-6,CASSLYGGRSTDTQYF
.,.,TRBJ1-5,TRBV15,CATSLPDSNQPQHF
TRBD2,once,TRBJ2-1,TRBV6-1,CASSPGLAGVFSYNEQFF
.,.,TRBJ2-3,TRBV28,CASSQYEGDTQYF